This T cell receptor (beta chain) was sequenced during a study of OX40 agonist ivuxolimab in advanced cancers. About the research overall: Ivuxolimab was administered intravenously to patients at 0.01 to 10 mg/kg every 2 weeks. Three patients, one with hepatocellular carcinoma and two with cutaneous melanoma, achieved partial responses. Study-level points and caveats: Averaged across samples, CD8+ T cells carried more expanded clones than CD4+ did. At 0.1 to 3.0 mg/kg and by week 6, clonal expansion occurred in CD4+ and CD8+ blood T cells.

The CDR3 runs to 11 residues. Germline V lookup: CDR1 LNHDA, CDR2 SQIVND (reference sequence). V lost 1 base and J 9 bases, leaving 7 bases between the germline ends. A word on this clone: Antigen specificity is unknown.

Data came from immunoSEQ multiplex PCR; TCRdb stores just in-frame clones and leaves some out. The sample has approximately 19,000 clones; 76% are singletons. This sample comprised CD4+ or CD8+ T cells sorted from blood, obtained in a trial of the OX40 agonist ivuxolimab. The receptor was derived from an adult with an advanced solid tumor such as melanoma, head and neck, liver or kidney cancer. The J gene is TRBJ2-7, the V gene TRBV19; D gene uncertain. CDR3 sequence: CASSIGGWQYF. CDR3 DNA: TGTGCCAGTAGTATAGGCGGCTGGCAGTACTTC. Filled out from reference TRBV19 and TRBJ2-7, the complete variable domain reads DGGITQSPKYLFRKEGQNVTLSCEQNLNHDAMYWYRQDPGQGLRLIYYSQIVNDFQKGDIAEGYSVSREKKESFPLTVTSAQKNPTAFYLCASSIGGWQYFGPGTRLTVT.